The sequence of this T cell receptor (beta chain) was determined in a study of cytomegalovirus exposure and HLA in healthy donors. The wider study: It was reported in a later analysis that the same platform had been used for the 120 validation repertoires as for the approximately 730 first-cohort repertoires. Findings and limits, study-wide: The majority of TCR sequences were rare, yet some public TCRs appeared in many donors.

This CDR3 is built from 14 residues. V lost 8 bases, J lost 7 bases, and 10 bases stayed unmatched. Germline loops: CDR1 LNHDA, CDR2 SQIVND (reference sequence). Of note for this clone: Its specificity is not known.

The donors were part of the approximately 120-subject validation cohort, which stood apart from the roughly 640-subject first cohort. The protocol was immunoSEQ multiplex PCR, while the TCRdb copy is restricted to in-frame clones and leaves out a portion. The table records over 85,000 clones, over 85% of them present only once. The chain has TRBV19 and TRBJ1-4; 7 bases match TRBD1. The receptor's source is a young woman in good health and CMV-seronegative. Source material: PBMCs. The CDR3 nucleotides read TGTGCCAGTGGCAGCCCGACAGGGACTGAAAAACTGTTTTTT. Translated, it gives CASGSPTGTEKLFF.